This T cell receptor (beta chain) derives from a study of metastatic and nonmetastatic thyroid tumors. This clone was observed at least ten times. The CDR3 has 14 amino acids. Germline trimming cut 3 bases from V and 6 bases from J; bases unmatched to any gene: 7. Original data processing: CDR3 was compared across clinicopathological groups, and the resulting differences were used to build a distant-metastasis classifier for papillary thyroid cancer. TCRdb reanalyzed the PCR reads with MiXCR. The V and J calls were determined by TCRdb, not by the authors. In the table there are under 75,000 clones, roughly 18% of which are singletons. Each patient came to thyroid surgery without any prior treatment (of any kind).

The source of this sequence is a female donor with papillary thyroid cancer or a benign thyroid nodule (not recorded which). Some clones in this sample may be carry-over from other donors' samples. The material sequenced was blood. V usage is TRBV12-3 or TRBV12-4 and J usage is TRBJ1-2; TRBD1 aligns across 7 bases. The CDR3 sequence is CASSFGQGGDGYTF. The CDR3 region has the DNA TGTGCCAGCAGTTTCGGTCAGGGGGGTGATGGCTACACCTTC.